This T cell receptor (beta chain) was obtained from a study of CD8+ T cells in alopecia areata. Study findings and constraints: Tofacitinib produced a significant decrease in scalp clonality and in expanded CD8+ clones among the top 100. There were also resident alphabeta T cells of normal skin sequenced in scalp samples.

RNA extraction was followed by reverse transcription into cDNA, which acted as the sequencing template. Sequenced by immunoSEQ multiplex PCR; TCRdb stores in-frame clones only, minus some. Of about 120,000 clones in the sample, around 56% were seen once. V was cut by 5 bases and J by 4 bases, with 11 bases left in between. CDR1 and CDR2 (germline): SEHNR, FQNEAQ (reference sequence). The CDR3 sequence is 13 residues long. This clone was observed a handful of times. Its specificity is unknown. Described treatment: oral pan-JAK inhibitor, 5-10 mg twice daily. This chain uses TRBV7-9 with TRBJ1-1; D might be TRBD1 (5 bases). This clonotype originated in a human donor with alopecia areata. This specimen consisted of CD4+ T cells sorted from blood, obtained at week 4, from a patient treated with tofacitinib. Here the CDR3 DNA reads TGTGCCAGCAGCAAGGCTGGGACCACTGAAGCTTTCTTT. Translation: CASSKAGTTEAFF.